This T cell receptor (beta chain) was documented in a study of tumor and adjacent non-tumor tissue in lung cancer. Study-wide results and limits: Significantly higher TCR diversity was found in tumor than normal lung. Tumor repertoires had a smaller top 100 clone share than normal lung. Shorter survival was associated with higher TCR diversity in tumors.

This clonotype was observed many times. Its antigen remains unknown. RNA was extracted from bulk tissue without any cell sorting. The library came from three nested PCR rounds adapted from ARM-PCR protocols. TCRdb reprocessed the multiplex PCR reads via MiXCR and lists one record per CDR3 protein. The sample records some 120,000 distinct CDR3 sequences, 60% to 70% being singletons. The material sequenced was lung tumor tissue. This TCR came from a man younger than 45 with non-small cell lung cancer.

The CDR3 spells CSVAPSRYEQYF. The CDR3 DNA follows: TGCAGCGTGGCCCCGAGCCGCTACGAGCAGTACTTC. The gene calls are TRBV29-1 and TRBJ2-7; D gene uncertain. Germline CDR1 and CDR2: SQVTM and ANQGSEA. V was cut by 6 bases and J by 3 bases, with 12 bases left in between. This CDR3 has 12 residues.